This TCR beta chain was identified during a study of blood T cell repertoires in COVID-19. At the level of the study: Donors in the United States, Italy and Spain gave samples during acute or convalescent COVID-19. Sources were T cells, B-cell-depleted T cells, or PBMCs; the material itself was cDNA or gDNA.

This clone was recorded a few times. In the authors' workflow: Researchers report that nucleated cell counts were estimated from reference gene primer amplification. Assay used: immunoSEQ multiplex PCR; TCRdb lists only in-frame clones, some missing. The DNA gave D and trimming, while V, J and clone size come from that table. This sample has roughly 80,000 clones, with more than 85% found just once. The specimen was peripheral blood. The receptor's source is a man in his 60s with acute or convalescent COVID-19.

Written as DNA, the CDR3 is TGTGCCAGCAGCTGGGGACAGGGAGGCCAAGAGACCCAGTACTTC. The encoded protein is CASSWGQGGQETQYF. The V and J genes are TRBV11-2 and TRBJ2-5; 9 bases are shared with TRBD1. Germline CDR1 reads SGHAT; CDR2 reads FQNNGV. Germline trimming cut 4 bases from V and 1 base from J; bases unmatched to any gene: 4. The length of the CDR3 is 15 residues.